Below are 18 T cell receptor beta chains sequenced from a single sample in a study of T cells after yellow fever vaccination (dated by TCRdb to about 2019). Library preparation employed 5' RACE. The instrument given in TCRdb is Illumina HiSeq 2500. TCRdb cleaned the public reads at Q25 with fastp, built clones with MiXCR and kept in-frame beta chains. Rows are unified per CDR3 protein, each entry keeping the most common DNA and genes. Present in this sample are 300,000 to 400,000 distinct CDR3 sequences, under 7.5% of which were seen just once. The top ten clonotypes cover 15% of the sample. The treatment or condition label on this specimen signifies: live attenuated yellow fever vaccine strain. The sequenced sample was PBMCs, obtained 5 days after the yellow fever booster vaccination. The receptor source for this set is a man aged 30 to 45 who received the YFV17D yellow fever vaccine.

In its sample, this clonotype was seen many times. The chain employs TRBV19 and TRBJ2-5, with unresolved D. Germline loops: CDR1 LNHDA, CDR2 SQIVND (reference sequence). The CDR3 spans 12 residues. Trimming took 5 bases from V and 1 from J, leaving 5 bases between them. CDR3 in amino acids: CASSSLQETQYF. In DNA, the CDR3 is TGTGCCAGTAGTTCCCTCCAAGAGACCCAGTACTTC.

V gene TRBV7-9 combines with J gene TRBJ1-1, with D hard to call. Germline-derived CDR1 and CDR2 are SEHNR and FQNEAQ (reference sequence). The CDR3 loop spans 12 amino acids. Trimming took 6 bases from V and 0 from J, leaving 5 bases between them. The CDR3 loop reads CASSTMNTEAFF. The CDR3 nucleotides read TGTGCCAGCAGTACCATGAACACTGAAGCTTTCTTT.

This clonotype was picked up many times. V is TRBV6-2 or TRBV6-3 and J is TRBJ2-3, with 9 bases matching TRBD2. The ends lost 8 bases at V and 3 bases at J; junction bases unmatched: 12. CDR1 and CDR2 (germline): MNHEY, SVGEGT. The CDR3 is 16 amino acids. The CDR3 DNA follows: TGTGCCAGCGAACGACAGAGGCTAGCGGGAACAGATACGCAGTATTTT. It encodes CASERQRLAGTDTQYF.

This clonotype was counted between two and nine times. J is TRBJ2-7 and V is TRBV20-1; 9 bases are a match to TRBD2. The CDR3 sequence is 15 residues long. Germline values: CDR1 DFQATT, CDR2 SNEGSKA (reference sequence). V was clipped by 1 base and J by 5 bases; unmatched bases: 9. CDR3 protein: CSARGTSALADEQYF. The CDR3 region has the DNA TGCAGTGCTAGAGGGACTAGCGCCCTCGCCGACGAGCAGTACTTC.

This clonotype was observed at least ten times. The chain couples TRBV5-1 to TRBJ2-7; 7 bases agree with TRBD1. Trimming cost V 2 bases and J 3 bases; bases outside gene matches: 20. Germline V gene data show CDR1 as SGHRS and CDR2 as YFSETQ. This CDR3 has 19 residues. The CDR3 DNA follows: TGCGCCAGCAGCTTACGTCGGGACGGGGTTGGACAGGTAATCTACGAGCAGTACTTC. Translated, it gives CASSLRRDGVGQVIYEQYF.

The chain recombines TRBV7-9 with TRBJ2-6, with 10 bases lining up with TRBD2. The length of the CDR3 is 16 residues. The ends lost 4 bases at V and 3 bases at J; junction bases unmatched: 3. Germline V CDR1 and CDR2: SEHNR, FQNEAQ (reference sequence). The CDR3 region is CASSYLAGDGANVLTF. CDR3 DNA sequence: TGTGCCAGCAGCTACCTAGCGGGAGATGGGGCCAACGTCCTGACTTTC.

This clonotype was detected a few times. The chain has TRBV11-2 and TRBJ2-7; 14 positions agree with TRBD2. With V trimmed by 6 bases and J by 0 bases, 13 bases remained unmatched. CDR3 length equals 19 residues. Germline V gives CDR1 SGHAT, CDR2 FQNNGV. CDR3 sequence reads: CASSLGLAGGPLSSYEQYF. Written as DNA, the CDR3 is TGTGCCAGCAGTCTCGGACTAGCGGGAGGCCCACTGAGCTCCTACGAGCAGTACTTC.

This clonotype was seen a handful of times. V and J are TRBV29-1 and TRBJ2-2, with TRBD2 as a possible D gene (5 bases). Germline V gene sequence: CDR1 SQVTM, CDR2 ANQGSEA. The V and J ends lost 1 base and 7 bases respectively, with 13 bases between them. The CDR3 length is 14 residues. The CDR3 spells CSVEGTENVGELFF. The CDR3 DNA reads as TGCAGCGTTGAAGGGACTGAGAATGTCGGGGAGCTGTTTTTT.

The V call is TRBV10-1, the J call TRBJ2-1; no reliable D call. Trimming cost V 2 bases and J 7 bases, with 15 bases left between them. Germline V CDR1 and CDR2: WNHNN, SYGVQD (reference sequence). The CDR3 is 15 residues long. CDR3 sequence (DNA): TGCGCCAGCAGTGAGCTTCTAGTGGATGGAAATGAGCAGTTCTTC. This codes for CASSELLVDGNEQFF.

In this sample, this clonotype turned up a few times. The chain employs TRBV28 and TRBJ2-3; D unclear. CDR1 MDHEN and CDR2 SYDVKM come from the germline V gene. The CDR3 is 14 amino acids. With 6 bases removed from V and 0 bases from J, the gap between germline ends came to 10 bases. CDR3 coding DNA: TGTGCCAGCAGGCTACGACCTAGCACAGATACGCAGTATTTT. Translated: CASRLRPSTDTQYF.

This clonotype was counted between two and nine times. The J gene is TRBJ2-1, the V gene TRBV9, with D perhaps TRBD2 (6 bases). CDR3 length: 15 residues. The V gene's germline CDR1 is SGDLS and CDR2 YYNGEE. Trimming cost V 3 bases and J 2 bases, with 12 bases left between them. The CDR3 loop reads CASSGDGRTYNEQFF. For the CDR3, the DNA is TGTGCCAGCAGCGGGGACGGGAGAACCTACAATGAGCAGTTCTTC.

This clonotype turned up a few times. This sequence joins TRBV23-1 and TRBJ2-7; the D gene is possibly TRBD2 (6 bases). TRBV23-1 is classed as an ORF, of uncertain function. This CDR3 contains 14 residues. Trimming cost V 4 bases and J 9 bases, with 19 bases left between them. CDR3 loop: CASSPPLSGGAQYF. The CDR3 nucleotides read TGCGCCAGCAGTCCCCCGCTATCTGGAGGGGCGCAGTACTTC.

CDR3: CASSQDWSTSDDEQYF. The CDR3 nucleotides are TGCGCCAGCAGCCAAGATTGGTCTACCTCGGATGACGAGCAGTACTTC. The gene calls are TRBV4-3 and TRBJ2-7; D is unclear. The CDR3 runs to 16 residues. Trimming removed 0 bases from V and 5 bases from J, with 17 bases in between. Germline CDR1 and CDR2: LGHNA and YSLEER.

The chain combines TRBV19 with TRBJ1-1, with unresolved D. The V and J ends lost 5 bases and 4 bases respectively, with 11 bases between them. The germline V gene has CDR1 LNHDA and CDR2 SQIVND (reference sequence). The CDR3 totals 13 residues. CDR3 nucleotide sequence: TGTGCCAGTAGTGAGCGCAGAAGCACTGAAGCTTTCTTT. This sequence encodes CASSERRSTEAFF.

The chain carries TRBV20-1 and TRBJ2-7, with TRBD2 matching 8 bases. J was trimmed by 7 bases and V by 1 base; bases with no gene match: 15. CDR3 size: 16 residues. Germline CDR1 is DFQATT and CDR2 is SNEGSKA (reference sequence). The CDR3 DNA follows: TGCAGTGCTAGAGCAGCCATAAAAGCGGGAGCGGCTGAGCAGTACTTC. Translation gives CSARAAIKAGAAEQYF.

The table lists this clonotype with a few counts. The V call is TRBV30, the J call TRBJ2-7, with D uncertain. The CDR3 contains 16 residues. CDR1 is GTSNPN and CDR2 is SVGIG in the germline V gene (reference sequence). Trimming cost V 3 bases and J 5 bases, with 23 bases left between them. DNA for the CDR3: TGTGCCTGGAGCCCAGGCGTTCGGGTCCAGCCCCACGAGCAGTACTTC. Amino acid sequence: CAWSPGVRVQPHEQYF.

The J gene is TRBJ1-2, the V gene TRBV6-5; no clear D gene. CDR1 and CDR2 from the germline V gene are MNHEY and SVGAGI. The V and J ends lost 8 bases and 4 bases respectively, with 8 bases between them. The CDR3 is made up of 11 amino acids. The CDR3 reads CASGSGYGYTF. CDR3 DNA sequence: TGTGCCAGCGGGTCGGGCTATGGCTACACCTTC.

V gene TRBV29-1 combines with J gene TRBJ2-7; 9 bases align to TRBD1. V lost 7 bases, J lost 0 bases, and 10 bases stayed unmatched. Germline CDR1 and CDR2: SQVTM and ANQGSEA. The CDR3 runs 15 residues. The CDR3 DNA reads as TGCAGCGCTGGAACCGGGACAGGGAGCTCCTACGAGCAGTACTTC. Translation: CSAGTGTGSSYEQYF.